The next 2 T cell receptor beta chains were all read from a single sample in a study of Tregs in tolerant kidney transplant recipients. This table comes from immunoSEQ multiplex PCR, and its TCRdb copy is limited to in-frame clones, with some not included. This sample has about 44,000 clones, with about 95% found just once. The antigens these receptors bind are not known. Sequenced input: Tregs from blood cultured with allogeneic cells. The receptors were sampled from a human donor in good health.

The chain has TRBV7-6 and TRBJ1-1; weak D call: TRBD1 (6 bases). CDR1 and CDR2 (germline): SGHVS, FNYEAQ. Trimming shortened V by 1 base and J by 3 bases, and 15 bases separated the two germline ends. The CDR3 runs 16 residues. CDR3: CASSLVPGVKDTEAFF. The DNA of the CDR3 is TGTGCCAGCAGCTTAGTCCCAGGGGTTAAGGACACTGAAGCTTTCTTT.

CDR3 in DNA: TGTGCCAGCTCACCGGGGGGCGGGCCCCAGCATTTT. Translated: CASSPGGGPQHF. The V and J genes are TRBV18 and TRBJ1-5, with a possible D match to TRBD1 (6 bases). The germline V gene encodes CDR1 KGHSH and CDR2 LQKENI. CDR3 size: 12 residues. V lost 3 bases and J 9 bases, leaving 9 bases between the germline ends.